These T cell receptor beta chains were read from a single sample in a study of blood T cells in healthy people across ages. TCRdb used MiXCR to reprocess the 5' RACE reads, holding one entry per CDR3 protein. The table has about 640,000 distinct CDR3 sequences, roughly 43% seen once. Source material: blood. The receptors derive from a man of 80 years or more in good health. Each CDR3 is given with its conserved first and last residue. The D gene is left open where the match is weak. The size field is filled for only some rows; it gives once, few, many or a size class.

CDR3 length,V gene,clone size,D gene,J gene,CDR3 DNA,CDR3 protein
17,TRBV7-9,-,-,TRBJ2-7,TGTGCCAGCAGCTTAGAGACTAGTAGGTTTGGATCCTACGAGCAGTACTTC,CASSLETSRFGSYEQYF
15,TRBV7-2,-,-,TRBJ2-1,TGTGCCAGCAGCAGTCTAGCGATCACCTACAATGAGCAGTTCTTC,CASSSLAITYNEQFF
15,TRBV2,few,-,TRBJ2-3,TGTGCCAGCAGTGATGGACGGACCGGCACAGATACGCAGTATTTT,CASSDGRTGTDTQYF
16,TRBV29-1,many,-,TRBJ2-6,TGCAGCGTTGGTACACCCCGCCCCTCTGGGGCCAACGTCCTGACTTTC,CSVGTPRPSGANVLTF
14,TRBV28,-,-,TRBJ2-3,TGTGCCAGCAGTCTTGTACAGGGTGCAGATACGCAGTATTTT,CASSLVQGADTQYF
16,TRBV4-3,many,TRBD2,TRBJ2-1,TGCGCCAGCAGCCAAGGGATGGGAGGGTCACACAATGAGCAGTTCTTC,CASSQGMGGSHNEQFF
14,TRBV7-2,many,-,TRBJ2-1,TGTGCCAGCAGCTTAAGGTTTGGGGACAATGAGCAGTTCTTC,CASSLRFGDNEQFF
15,TRBV14,-,-,TRBJ2-1,TGTGCCAGCAGCCTCACCGGGACGGGGAACAATGAGCAGTTCTTC,CASSLTGTGNNEQFF
12,TRBV20-1,many,-,TRBJ2-5,TGCAGTGCTAGGACAGGTCAAGAGACCCAGTACTTC,CSARTGQETQYF
15,TRBV5-6,-,-,TRBJ2-5,TGTGCCAGCAACTTGTTTCAGAGAGCGCAAGAGACCCAGTACTTC,CASNLFQRAQETQYF
17,TRBV12-3/TRBV12-4,few,TRBD2,TRBJ2-1,TGTGCCAGCAGTTTAAGTCTAGCGGGAGCCCGGAGAAGTGAGCAGTTCTTC,CASSLSLAGARRSEQFF
13,TRBV29-1,many,TRBD2,TRBJ2-5,TGCAGCGTTGAACTAGCGGGGGCGGTCACCCAGTACTTC,CSVELAGAVTQYF
12,TRBV6-2/TRBV6-3,-,-,TRBJ2-5,TGTGCCAGCAGCATGAACGGGTTTGGGGAGTACTTC,CASSMNGFGEYF
14,TRBV2,-,-,TRBJ1-1,TGTGCCAGCACTGAACTGGACGTCGGGGCTGAAGCTTTCTTT,CASTELDVGAEAFF
14,TRBV27,-,-,TRBJ2-3,TGTGCCAGCAGTTTATCGAAGGGGCCAGATACGCAGTATTTT,CASSLSKGPDTQYF
15,TRBV6-2/TRBV6-3,-,TRBD2,TRBJ2-1,TGTGCCAGCAGTTCTTTAGCGGGAGGGCCGGATGAGCAGTTCTTC,CASSSLAGGPDEQFF
13,TRBV20-1,few,TRBD2,TRBJ2-7,TGCAGTGCAAATAGCGGGAGTGCCTACGAGCAGTACTTC,CSANSGSAYEQYF
15,TRBV7-2,many,-,TRBJ2-1,TGTGCCAGCAGAACCGATTTGCGAAACGTTAATGAGCAGTTCTTC,CASRTDLRNVNEQFF
13,TRBV27,-,-,TRBJ2-5,TGTGCCAGCAGTCGGACATATCGAGAGACCCAGTACTTC,CASSRTYRETQYF
16,TRBV18,few,TRBD2,TRBJ2-3,TGTGCCAGCTCACTTACTAGCGGGGATCGCACAGATACGCAGTATTTT,CASSLTSGDRTDTQYF
19,TRBV6-5,-,TRBD2,TRBJ2-3,TGTGCCAGCAGTTACTCAGGGACTAGCGGGAGTGGCGGCACAGATACGCAGTATTTT,CASSYSGTSGSGGTDTQYF
16,TRBV7-8,-,TRBD2,TRBJ2-7,TGTGCCAGCAGCTTATTTAGCGGGAGTCGAAAGGACGAGCAGTACTTC,CASSLFSGSRKDEQYF
12,TRBV7-2,few,-,TRBJ2-1,TGTGCCAGCAGCACTACTAGTTTTGAGCAGTTCTTC,CASSTTSFEQFF
13,TRBV10-3,-,-,TRBJ2-3,TGTGCCATCAGTGCAGCAAGCTCAGATACGCAGTATTTT,CAISAASSDTQYF
15,TRBV15,-,-,TRBJ2-7,TGTGCCACCAGCAGAGATAGGGCCACCTGGGGGGAGCAGTACTTC,CATSRDRATWGEQYF
13,TRBV10-3,-,-,TRBJ2-1,TGTGCCGTCAATGGACAGGACTACGATGAGCAGTTCTTC,CAVNGQDYDEQFF
15,TRBV2,-,TRBD2,TRBJ2-7,TGTGCCAGCAGATCTTCCGGGACTAGGAACAATGAGCAGTACTTC,CASRSSGTRNNEQYF
13,TRBV6-1,-,-,TRBJ2-3,TGTGCCAGTCGGGACTCCGGTCTTCATACGCAGTATTTT,CASRDSGLHTQYF
15,TRBV10-3,-,TRBD2,TRBJ2-3,TGTGCCATCAGTGATCCGGGACTAGCGTCAGATACGCAGTATTTT,CAISDPGLASDTQYF
12,TRBV29-1,many,-,TRBJ2-5,TGCAGCGTTGGTGACACCCAAGAGACCCAGTACTTC,CSVGDTQETQYF
17,TRBV7-2,-,-,TRBJ2-6,TGTGCCAGCAGCCCTAACGTTGGGGGCTCTGGGGCCAACGTCCTGACTTTC,CASSPNVGGSGANVLTF
18,TRBV5-1,-,TRBD1,TRBJ2-3,TGCGCCAGCAGCACCGGACAGGGGCTTGCCCCAAGCACAGATACGCAGTATTTT,CASSTGQGLAPSTDTQYF
15,TRBV20-1,-,-,TRBJ1-5,TGCAGTGCTACCCGACAGTCTCATAGCAATCAGCCCCAGCATTTT,CSATRQSHSNQPQHF
16,TRBV5-4,-,TRBD1,TRBJ2-6,TGTGCCAGCAGCCCGGGACAGGGCTCTGGGGCCAACGTCCTGACTTTC,CASSPGQGSGANVLTF
13,TRBV15,-,-,TRBJ1-6,TGTGCCACCGGCAGGGGAGATAATTCACCCCTCCACTTT,CATGRGDNSPLHF
15,TRBV6-5,-,TRBD1,TRBJ1-5,TGTGCCAGCAGTACTACAGGGGGTAGCAATCAGCCCCAGCATTTT,CASSTTGGSNQPQHF
15,TRBV6-1,-,-,TRBJ2-4,TGTGCCAGCAGACCCGACAGGACCCTTTACAATGAGCAGTACTTC,CASRPDRTLYNEQYF
16,TRBV7-9,many,TRBD1,TRBJ2-4,TGTGCCAGCAGCCCGACAGGGGGCGTCTTCGGGAACATTCAGTACTTC,CASSPTGGVFGNIQYF
17,TRBV25-1,few,TRBD1,TRBJ2-5,TGTGCCAGCAGTCCGACAGGGGGCGCGGAATCCTATGAGACCCAGTACTTC,CASSPTGGAESYETQYF
13,TRBV5-6,-,TRBD2,TRBJ2-1,TGTGCCAGCAGCGCCCGTAGCGGGAGTGAGCAGTTCTTC,CASSARSGSEQFF
16,TRBV3-1,-,TRBD2,TRBJ2-7,TGTGCCAGCAGCCAAGACCCTGCGGGAGGCCCCGACGAGCAGTACTTC,CASSQDPAGGPDEQYF
13,TRBV20-1,-,TRBD1,TRBJ2-5,TGCAGTGTTTCTGACAGGGTGGGAGAGACCCAGTACTTC,CSVSDRVGETQYF
14,TRBV27,-,-,TRBJ2-3,TGTGCCAGCAGTCCCACGGTGTTGGGGGATACGCAGTATTTT,CASSPTVLGDTQYF
14,TRBV6-2/TRBV6-3,few,TRBD1,TRBJ2-7,TGTGCCAGCAGTAGAGCCGGGACAGACAACGAGCAGTACTTC,CASSRAGTDNEQYF
14,TRBV28,-,-,TRBJ2-1,TGTGCCAGCAGTTCCCGGGTTACCTACAATGAGCAGTTCTTC,CASSSRVTYNEQFF
13,TRBV20-1,-,-,TRBJ2-1,TGCAGTGCTAGGGGGACAAGGCGGAATGAGCAGTTCTTC,CSARGTRRNEQFF
15,TRBV20-1,few,-,TRBJ1-2,TGCAGTGCTAGAGGGGACCGACGGCGAAACTATGGCTACACCTTC,CSARGDRRRNYGYTF
14,TRBV7-2,few,TRBD1,TRBJ1-2,TGTGCCAGCAGCCAGCGGACAGGAACCTATGGCTACACCTTC,CASSQRTGTYGYTF
13,TRBV7-2,-,-,TRBJ2-3,TGTGCCGGCAGACCAGGCGGCACAGATACGCAGTATTTT,CAGRPGGTDTQYF
17,TRBV11-1,few,TRBD2,TRBJ2-1,TGTGCCAGCAGCTTCGCGACTAGCGGGACTCTTTCGGAGACCCAGTTCTTC,CASSFATSGTLSETQFF
12,TRBV6-2/TRBV6-3,few,-,TRBJ2-2,TGTGCCAGCAGTTACATAAGAGGGGAGCTGTTTTTT,CASSYIRGELFF
13,TRBV21-1,few,-,TRBJ2-7,TGTGCCACCCCGTGTCAGGGGAGGTGCGAGCAGTACTTC,CATPCQGRCEQYF
18,TRBV4-1,-,-,TRBJ1-4,TGCGCCAGCAGCCAGTCCCTTCTAATAGGGGCCGGTGAAGAAAAACTGTTTTTT,CASSQSLLIGAGEEKLFF
12,TRBV27,-,-,TRBJ2-3,TGTGCCAGCGGATCCGGAGAGGGTACGCAGTATTTT,CASGSGEGTQYF